This T cell receptor beta chain was recorded in a study of blood T cell repertoires in COVID-19. Participant reports of clinical history set cohort assignment. Recovered Cohort 3 donors showed two negative PCRs, clearance, or symptom resolution. Authors' methods: The authors estimated nucleated cell counts from reference gene primer amplification. The method was immunoSEQ multiplex PCR; TCRdb's version includes in-frame clones alone and lacks a portion of them. V and J calls plus clone size are reproduced from that table; the DNA served to infer D and trimming. The sample yields about 440,000 clones, about 90% seen once. V was clipped by 5 bases and J by 11 bases; unmatched bases: 7. From germline, CDR1 is SEHNR and CDR2 FQNEAQ (reference sequence). This CDR3 is built from 12 residues.

The chain is built from TRBV7-9 and TRBJ1-1, with 8 nucleotides matching TRBD1. The TCR comes from a man between 18 and 35 years old who had recovered from COVID-19. Sequences were obtained from PBMCs or T cells enriched from blood (not recorded which). The CDR3 here is CASSPGTGLAFF. The CDR3 DNA follows: TGTGCCAGCAGCCCCGGGACAGGTCTCGCTTTCTTT.